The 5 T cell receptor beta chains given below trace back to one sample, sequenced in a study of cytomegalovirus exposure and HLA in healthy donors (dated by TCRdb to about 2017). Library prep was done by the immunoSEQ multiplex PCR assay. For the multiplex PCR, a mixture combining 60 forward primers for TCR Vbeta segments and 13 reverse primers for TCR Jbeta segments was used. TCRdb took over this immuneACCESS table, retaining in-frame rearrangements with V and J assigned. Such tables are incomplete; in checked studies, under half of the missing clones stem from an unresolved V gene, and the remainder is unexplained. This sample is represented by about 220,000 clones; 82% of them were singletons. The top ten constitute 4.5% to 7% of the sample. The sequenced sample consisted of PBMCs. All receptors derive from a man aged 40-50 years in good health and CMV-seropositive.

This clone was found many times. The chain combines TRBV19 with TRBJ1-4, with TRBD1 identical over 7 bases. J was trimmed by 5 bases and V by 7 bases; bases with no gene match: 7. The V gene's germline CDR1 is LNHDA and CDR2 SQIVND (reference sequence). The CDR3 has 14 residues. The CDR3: CASTSGQQNEKLFF. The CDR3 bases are TGTGCCAGTACCTCGGGACAGCAAAATGAAAAACTGTTTTTT. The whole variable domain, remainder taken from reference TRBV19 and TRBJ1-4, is DGGITQSPKYLFRKEGQNVTLSCEQNLNHDAMYWYRQDPGQGLRLIYYSQIVNDFQKGDIAEGYSVSREKKESFPLTVTSAQKNPTAFYLCASTSGQQNEKLFFGSGTQLSVL.

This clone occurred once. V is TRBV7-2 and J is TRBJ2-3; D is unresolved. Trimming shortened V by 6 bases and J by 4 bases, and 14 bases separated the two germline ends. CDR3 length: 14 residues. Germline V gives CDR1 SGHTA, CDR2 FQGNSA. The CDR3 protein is CASSRLSRADTQYF. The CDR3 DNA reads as TGTGCCAGCAGTCGACTTAGCCGGGCAGATACGCAGTATTTT.

CDR3 region: CASSVPLGLAGVGDTQYF. The CDR3 region has the DNA TGTGCCAGCAGTGTGCCCCTCGGACTAGCGGGAGTGGGGGATACGCAGTATTTT. The chain joins TRBV6-1 to TRBJ2-3, with TRBD2 matching 13 bases. Germline CDR1 is MNHNS and CDR2 is SASEGT. The CDR3 totals 18 residues. The junction had 13 bases not matched to a gene; V was cut back by 4 bases and J by 6 bases.

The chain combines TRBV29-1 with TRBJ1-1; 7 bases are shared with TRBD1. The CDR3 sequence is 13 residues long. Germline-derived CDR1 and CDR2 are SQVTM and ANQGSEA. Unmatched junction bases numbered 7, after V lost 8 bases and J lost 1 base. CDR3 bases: TGCAGCACTCGGACAGGACAGAACACTGAAGCTTTCTTT. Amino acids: CSTRTGQNTEAFF.

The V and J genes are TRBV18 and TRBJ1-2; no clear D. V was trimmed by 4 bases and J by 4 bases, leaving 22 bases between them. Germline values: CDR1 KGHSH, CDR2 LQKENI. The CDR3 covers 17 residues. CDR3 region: CASSRGRSDSGSYGYTF. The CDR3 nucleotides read TGTGCCAGCTCACGTGGGCGGTCGGACTCGGGAAGCTATGGCTACACCTTC.